This T cell receptor beta chain was obtained from a study of control samples from healthy donors and cancer patients. V was pared by 1 base and J by 0 bases, with 13 bases between. Germline-derived CDR1 and CDR2 are LGHDT and YNNKEL (reference sequence). The CDR3 is 17 amino acids. The protocol was immunoSEQ multiplex PCR, while the TCRdb copy is restricted to in-frame clones and leaves out a portion. The table has under 100,000 clones, 88% seen once. V is TRBV3-1 (or the pseudogene TRBV3-2) and J is TRBJ1-5; D gene ambiguous. The TCR originated in a woman aged 65 to 85 in good health. The source material was blood. The chain's CDR3 is CASSQGGAVVSNQPQHF. As DNA, the CDR3 is TGTGCCAGCAGCCAAGGGGGAGCGGTGGTTAGCAATCAGCCCCAGCATTTT.